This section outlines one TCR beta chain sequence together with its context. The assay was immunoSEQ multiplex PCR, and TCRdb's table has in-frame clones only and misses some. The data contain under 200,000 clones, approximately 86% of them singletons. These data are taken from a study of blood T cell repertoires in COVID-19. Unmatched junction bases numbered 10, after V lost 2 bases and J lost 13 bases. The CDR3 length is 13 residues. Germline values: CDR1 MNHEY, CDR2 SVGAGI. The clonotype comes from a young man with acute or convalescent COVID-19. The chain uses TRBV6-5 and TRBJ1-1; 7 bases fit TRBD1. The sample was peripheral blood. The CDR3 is CASSYGGGLAYFF. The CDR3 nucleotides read TGTGCCAGCAGTTACGGAGGGGGCCTTGCTTATTTCTTT.